This T cell receptor (beta chain) emerged from a study of ipilimumab plus nivolumab after autologous stem cell transplantation. Germline V gene sequence: CDR1 MGHRA, CDR2 YSYEKL. Germline trimming cut 1 base from V and 3 bases from J; bases unmatched to any gene: 6. CDR3 size: 16 residues. This clone was observed a few times. Libraries were prepared by immunoSEQ multiplex PCR; TCRdb keeps only in-frame clonotypes and omits some of them. The top ten hold roughly 2% of the sample, which has 77,000 or so clones, 83% seen once. This material consisted of PBMCs, taken in a trial of ipilimumab plus nivolumab as post-transplant consolidation. This clonotype was obtained from a male donor with diffuse large B-cell lymphoma. The chain links TRBV4-1 to TRBJ1-2, with 9 bases fitting TRBD1. Here the CDR3 DNA reads TGCGCCAGCAGCCAAGCCGGGACAGGGAGTCACTATGGCTACACCTTC. It codes for CASSQAGTGSHYGYTF.